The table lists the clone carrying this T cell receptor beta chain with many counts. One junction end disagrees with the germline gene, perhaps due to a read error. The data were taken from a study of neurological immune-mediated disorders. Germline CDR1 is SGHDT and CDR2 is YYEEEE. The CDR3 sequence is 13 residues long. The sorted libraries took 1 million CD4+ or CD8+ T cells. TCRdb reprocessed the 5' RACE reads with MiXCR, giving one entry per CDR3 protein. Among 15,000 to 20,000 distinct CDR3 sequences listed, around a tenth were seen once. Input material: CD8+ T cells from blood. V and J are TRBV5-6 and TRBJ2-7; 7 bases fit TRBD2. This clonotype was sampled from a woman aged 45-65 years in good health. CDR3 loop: CANSPGLVYEQYF. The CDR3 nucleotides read TGTGCCAACAGCCCTGGACTAGTCTACGAGCAGTACTTC.